These 12 T cell receptor beta chains originate from one sample sequenced in a study of T cell clonotyping in hematopoietic cell transplantation (dated by TCRdb to about 2021). The time point label here, explained by the study, means: recipient sample about 28 days before transplant, after cytoreduction. The library relied on the immunoSEQ multiplex PCR assay. Here the immuneACCESS table is served through TCRdb, limited to in-frame sequences with V and J called. Missing clones are a known gap in these copies; in checked studies unresolved V genes cover under half, and the rest lacks a known reason. The sample records around 16,000 clones, just over 90% of which are singletons. Jointly, the top ten make up approximately 2% of the sample. The input for sequencing was peripheral blood mononuclear cells, taken before stem cell transplant. The receptors shown here come from a man between 18 and 29 years old with biphenotypic leukemia. Some clones in this sample may be carry-over from other donors' samples.

The chain is built from TRBV28 and TRBJ1-1; D is uncertain. This CDR3 contains 15 residues. The V end was cut by 2 bases, the J end by 1 base, with 11 bases between. Germline values: CDR1 MDHEN, CDR2 SYDVKM. This chain's CDR3 is CASSLMRGRNTEAFF. The CDR3 DNA reads TGTGCCAGCAGTTTAATGCGAGGCAGGAACACTGAAGCTTTCTTT.

This sequence joins TRBV30 and TRBJ2-5, with D hard to call. The length of the CDR3 is 11 residues. Germline V gene sequence: CDR1 GTSNPN, CDR2 SVGIG (reference sequence). V was trimmed by 0 bases and J by 5 bases, leaving 4 bases between them. Here the CDR3 reads CAWSVPETQYF. Written as DNA, the CDR3 is TGTGCCTGGAGTGTACCGGAGACCCAGTACTTC. Full variable domain (remainder filled in from reference TRBV30 and TRBJ2-5): SQTIHQWPATLVQPVGSPLSLECTVEGTSNPNLYWYRQAAGRGLQLLFYSVGIGQISSEVPQNLSASRPQDRQFILSSKKLLLSDSGFYLCAWSVPETQYFGPGTRLLVL.

The gene calls are TRBV5-1 and TRBJ2-2; 9 bases fit TRBD1. The CDR3 is 15 residues long. CDR1 and CDR2 from the germline V gene are SGHRS and YFSETQ. Trimming at V came to 4 bases and at J to 5 bases, leaving 6 bases not matched to a gene. CDR3 loop: CASSAGTGRTGELFF. In nucleotides, the CDR3 is TGCGCCAGCAGCGCGGGGACAGGGCGGACCGGGGAGCTGTTTTTT.

The rearrangement links TRBV5-1 to TRBJ2-6, with unresolved D. This CDR3 spans 14 amino acids. The germline V gene has CDR1 SGHRS and CDR2 YFSETQ. V lost 4 bases to trimming and J lost 0 bases, with 5 bases between them. CDR3 loop: CASSRDSGANVLTF. DNA for the CDR3: TGCGCCAGCAGCCGTGACTCTGGGGCCAACGTCCTGACTTTC.

V gene TRBV29-1 combines with J gene TRBJ2-7; D may be TRBD1 or TRBD2 (5 bases each). V lost 4 bases to trimming and J lost 5 bases, with 15 bases between them. CDR3 length: 13 residues. Per germline, CDR1 SQVTM and CDR2 ANQGSEA. This chain's CDR3 is CSVVVREPHEQYF. CDR3 sequence (DNA): TGCAGCGTTGTGGTCAGGGAGCCCCACGAGCAGTACTTC.

The chain employs TRBV30 and TRBJ2-2; no definite D call. Germline CDR1 GTSNPN, CDR2 SVGIG (reference sequence). Trimming removed 1 base from V and 1 base from J, with 4 bases in between. The CDR3 spans 13 residues. CDR3 residues: CAWSGQNTGELFF. The DNA of the CDR3 is TGTGCCTGGAGTGGACAGAACACCGGGGAGCTGTTTTTT.

The CDR3 nucleotides read TGTGCCTGGAGTGTTGGGTACGAGCAGTACTTC. Protein sequence: CAWSVGYEQYF. The chain combines TRBV30 with TRBJ2-7; D not certain. This CDR3 comprises 11 residues. CDR1 GTSNPN and CDR2 SVGIG come from the germline V gene (reference sequence). The V end lost 0 bases, the J end lost 4 bases, and 4 bases lay between the germline ends.

The chain recombines TRBV7-2 with TRBJ1-6, with 9 bases fitting TRBD1. The CDR3 consists of 15 residues. The germline V gene encodes CDR1 SGHTA and CDR2 FQGNSA. The V and J ends lost 5 bases and 9 bases, in that order; junction bases with no gene match: 8. The CDR3 DNA sequence: TGTGCCAGCAGCGCCGGACAGGGGAAAATTTCACCCCTCCACTTT. This translates into CASSAGQGKISPLHF.

Note on this clone: A junction boundary mismatches the germline segment, possibly from a read error. V usage is TRBV4-1 and J usage is TRBJ2-5; D uncertain. Germline V lookup: CDR1 MGHRA, CDR2 YSYEKL. This CDR3 is built from 12 residues. CDR3 in DNA: TGCGCCAGCAGCCAATCGGGCGTGAGGCTGCACTTC. Translation gives CASSQSGVRLHF.

This chain links TRBV28 with TRBJ2-1; a possible D gene is TRBD2 (6 bases). The CDR3 length is 15 residues. Trimming removed 6 bases at V and 3 bases at J, with 15 bases between. Germline V gene sequence: CDR1 MDHEN, CDR2 SYDVKM. In DNA form, the CDR3 reads TGTGCCAGCAGGCCCATCGGGGGATTCTACAATGAGCAGTTCTTC. Its translation is CASRPIGGFYNEQFF.

CDR3 in amino acids: CASSLSGGGPKTQYF. The CDR3 bases are TGTGCCAGCAGCTTATCAGGGGGCGGCCCAAAGACCCAGTACTTC. This sequence joins TRBV7-8 and TRBJ2-5; 8 bases line up with TRBD1. The trim removed 2 bases at V and 6 bases at J, leaving 8 bases unmatched. Germline CDR1 is SGHVS and CDR2 is FQNEAQ. The CDR3 sequence is 15 residues long.

V and J are TRBV30 and TRBJ1-6; D might be TRBD1 (5 bases). The CDR3 contains 15 residues. Germline V gives CDR1 GTSNPN, CDR2 SVGIG (reference sequence). Trimming left V 1 base short and J 5 bases short, with 12 bases between. CDR3 protein: CAWSGRQTNNSPLHF. CDR3 DNA: TGTGCCTGGAGTGGTCGACAGACAAATAATTCACCCCTCCACTTT.